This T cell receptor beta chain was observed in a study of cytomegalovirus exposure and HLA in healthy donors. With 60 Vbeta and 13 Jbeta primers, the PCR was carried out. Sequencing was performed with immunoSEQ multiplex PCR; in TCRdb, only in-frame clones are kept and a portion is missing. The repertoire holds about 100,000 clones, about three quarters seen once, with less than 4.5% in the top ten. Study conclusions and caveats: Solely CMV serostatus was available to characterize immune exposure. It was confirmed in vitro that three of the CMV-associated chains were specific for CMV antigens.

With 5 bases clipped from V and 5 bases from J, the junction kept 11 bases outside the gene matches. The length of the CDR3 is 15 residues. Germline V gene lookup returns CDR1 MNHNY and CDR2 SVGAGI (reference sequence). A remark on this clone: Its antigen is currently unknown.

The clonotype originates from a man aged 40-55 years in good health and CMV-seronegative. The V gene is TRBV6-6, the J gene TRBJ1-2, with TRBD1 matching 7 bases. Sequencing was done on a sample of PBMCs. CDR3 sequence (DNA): TGTGCCAGCAGTAGCCGGGACAGTTTATTTTATGGCTACACCTTC. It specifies CASSSRDSLFYGYTF.